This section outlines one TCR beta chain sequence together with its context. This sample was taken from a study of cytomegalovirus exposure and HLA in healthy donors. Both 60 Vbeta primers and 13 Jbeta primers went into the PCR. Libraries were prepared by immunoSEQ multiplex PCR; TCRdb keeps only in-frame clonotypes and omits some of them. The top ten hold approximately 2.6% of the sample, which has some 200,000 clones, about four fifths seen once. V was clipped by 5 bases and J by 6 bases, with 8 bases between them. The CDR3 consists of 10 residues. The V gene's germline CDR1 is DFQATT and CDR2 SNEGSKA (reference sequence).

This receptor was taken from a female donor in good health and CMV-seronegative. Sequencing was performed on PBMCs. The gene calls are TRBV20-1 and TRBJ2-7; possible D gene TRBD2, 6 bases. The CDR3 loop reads CSAGLSEQYF. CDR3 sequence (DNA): TGCAGTGCTGGACTAAGCGAGCAGTACTTC.